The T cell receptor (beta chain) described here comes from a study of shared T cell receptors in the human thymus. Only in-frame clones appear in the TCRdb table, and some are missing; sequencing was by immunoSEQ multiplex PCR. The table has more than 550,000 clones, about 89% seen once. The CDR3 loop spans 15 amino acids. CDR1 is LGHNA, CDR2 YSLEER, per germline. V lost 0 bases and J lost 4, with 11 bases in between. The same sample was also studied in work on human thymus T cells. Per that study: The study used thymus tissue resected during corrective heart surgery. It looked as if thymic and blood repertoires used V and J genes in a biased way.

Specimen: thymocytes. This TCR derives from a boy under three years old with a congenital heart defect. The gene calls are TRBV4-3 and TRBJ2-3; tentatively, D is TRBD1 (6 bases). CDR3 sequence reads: CASSQENREPDTQYF. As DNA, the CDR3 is TGCGCCAGCAGCCAAGAGAACAGGGAGCCAGATACGCAGTATTTT.